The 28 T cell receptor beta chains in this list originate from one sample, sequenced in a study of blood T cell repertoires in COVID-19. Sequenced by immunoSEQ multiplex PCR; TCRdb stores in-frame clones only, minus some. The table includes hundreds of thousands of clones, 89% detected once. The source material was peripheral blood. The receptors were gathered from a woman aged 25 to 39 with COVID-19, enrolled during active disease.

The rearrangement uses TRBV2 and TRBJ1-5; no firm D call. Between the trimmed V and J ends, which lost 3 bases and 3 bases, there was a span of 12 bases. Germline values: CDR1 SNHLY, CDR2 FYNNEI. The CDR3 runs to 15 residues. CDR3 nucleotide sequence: TGTGCCAGCAGTGAGGTGGCAGGCTACAATCAGCCCCAGCATTTT. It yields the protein CASSEVAGYNQPQHF.

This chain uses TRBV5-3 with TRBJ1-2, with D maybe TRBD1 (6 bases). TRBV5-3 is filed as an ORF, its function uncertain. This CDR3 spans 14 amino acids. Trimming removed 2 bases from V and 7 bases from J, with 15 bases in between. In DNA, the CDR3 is TGTGCCAGAAGCTTCCCTGCAGGGGCGGGTGGCTACACCTTC. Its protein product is CARSFPAGAGGYTF.

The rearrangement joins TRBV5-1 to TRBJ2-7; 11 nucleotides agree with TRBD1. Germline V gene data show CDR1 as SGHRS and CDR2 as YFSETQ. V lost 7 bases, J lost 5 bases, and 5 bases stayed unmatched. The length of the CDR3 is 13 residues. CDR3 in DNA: TGCGCCAGCGGACAGGGGGCTTTGAACGAGCAGTACTTC. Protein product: CASGQGALNEQYF.

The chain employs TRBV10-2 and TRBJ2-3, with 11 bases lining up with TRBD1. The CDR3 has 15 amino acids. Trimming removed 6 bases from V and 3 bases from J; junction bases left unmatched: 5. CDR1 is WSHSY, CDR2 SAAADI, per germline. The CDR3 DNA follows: TGCGCCAGCAGCGCCGGGACAGGGGGGACAGATACGCAGTATTTT. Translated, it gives CASSAGTGGTDTQYF.

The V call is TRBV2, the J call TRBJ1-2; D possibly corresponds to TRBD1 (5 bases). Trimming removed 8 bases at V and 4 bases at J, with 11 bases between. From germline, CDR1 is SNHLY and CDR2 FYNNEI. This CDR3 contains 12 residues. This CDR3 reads CASGGTGYGYTF. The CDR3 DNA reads TGTGCCAGCGGAGGGACCGGCTATGGCTACACCTTC.

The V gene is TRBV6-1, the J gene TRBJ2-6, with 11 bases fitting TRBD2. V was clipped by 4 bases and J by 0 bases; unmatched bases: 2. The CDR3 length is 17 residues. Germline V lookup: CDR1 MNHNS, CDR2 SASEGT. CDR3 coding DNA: TGTGCCAGCAGTGTGACTAGCGGGGTCTCTGGGGCCAACGTCCTGACTTTC. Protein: CASSVTSGVSGANVLTF.

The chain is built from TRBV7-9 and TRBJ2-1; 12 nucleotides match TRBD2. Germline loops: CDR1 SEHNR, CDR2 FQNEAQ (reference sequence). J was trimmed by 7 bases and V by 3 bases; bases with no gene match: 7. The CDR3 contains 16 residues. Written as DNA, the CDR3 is TGTGCCAGCAGCTTGCTAGCGGGGGGGTGGATAAATGAGCAGTTCTTC. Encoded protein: CASSLLAGGWINEQFF.

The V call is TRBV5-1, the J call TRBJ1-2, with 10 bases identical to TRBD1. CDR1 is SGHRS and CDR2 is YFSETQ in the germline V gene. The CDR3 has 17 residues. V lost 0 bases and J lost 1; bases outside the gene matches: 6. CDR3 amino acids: CASSLAGTGAVNYGYTF. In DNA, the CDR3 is TGCGCCAGCAGCTTGGCCGGGACAGGGGCGGTTAACTATGGCTACACCTTC.

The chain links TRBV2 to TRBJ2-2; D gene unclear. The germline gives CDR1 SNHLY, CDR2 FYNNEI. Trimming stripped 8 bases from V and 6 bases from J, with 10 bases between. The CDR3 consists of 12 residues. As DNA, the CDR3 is TGTGCCAGCCTTCGAGATCCCGGGGAGCTGTTTTTT. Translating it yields CASLRDPGELFF.

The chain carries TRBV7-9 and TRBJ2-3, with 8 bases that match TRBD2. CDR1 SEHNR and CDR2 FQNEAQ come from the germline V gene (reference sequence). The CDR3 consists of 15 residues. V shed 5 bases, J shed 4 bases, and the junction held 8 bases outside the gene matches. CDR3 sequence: CASSPSRGGADTQYF. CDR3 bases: TGTGCCAGCAGCCCTAGCCGGGGGGGCGCAGATACGCAGTATTTT.

This CDR3 is CASSTTGAAGYTF. The DNA of the CDR3 is TGTGCCAGCAGTACAACAGGGGCGGCTGGCTACACCTTC. V usage is TRBV27 and J usage is TRBJ1-2, with 7 nucleotides matching TRBD1. V trimming: 5 bases; J trimming: 7 bases; junction bases outside the gene matches: 7. CDR3 length: 13 amino acids. Germline values: CDR1 MNHEY, CDR2 SMNVEV (reference sequence).

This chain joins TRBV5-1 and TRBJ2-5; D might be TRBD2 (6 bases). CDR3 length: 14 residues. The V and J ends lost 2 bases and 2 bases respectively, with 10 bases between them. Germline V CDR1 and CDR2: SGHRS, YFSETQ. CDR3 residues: CASSFKGTQETQYF. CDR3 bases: TGCGCCAGCAGCTTCAAGGGGACTCAAGAGACCCAGTACTTC. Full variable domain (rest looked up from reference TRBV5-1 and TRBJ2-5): KAGVTQTPRYLIKTRGQQVTLSCSPISGHRSVSWYQQTPGQGLQFLFEYFSETQRNKGNFPGRFSGRQFSNSRSEMNVSTLELGDSALYLCASSFKGTQETQYFGPGTRLLVL.

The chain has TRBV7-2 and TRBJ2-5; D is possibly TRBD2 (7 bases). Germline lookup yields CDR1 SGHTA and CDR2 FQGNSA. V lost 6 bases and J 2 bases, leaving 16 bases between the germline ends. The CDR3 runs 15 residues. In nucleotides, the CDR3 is TGTGCCAGCAGTAAAAGCGGGACACAACAAGAGACCCAGTACTTC. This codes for CASSKSGTQQETQYF.

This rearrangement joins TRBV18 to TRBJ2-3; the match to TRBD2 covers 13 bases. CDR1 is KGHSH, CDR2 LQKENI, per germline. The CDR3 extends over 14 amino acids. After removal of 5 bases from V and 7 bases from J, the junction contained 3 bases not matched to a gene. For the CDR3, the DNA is TGTGCCAGCTCAACTAGCGGGGGGGCCTATACGCAGTATTTT. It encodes CASSTSGGAYTQYF.

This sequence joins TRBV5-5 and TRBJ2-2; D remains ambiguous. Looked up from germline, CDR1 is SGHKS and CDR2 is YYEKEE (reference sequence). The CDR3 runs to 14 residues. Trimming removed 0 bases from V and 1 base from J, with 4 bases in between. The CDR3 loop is CASSLDMNTGELFF. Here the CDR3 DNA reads TGTGCCAGCAGCTTGGACATGAACACCGGGGAGCTGTTTTTT. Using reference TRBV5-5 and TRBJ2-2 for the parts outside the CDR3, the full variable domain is DAGVTQSPTHLIKTRGQQVTLRCSPISGHKSVSWYQQVLGQGPQFIFQYYEKEERGRGNFPDRFSARQFPNYSSELNVNALLLGDSALYLCASSLDMNTGELFFGEGSRLTVL.

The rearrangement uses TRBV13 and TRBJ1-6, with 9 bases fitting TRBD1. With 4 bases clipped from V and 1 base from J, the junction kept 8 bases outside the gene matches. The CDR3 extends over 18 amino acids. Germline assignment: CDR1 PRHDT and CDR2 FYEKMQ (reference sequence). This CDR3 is CASSYWTGDGSYNSPLHF. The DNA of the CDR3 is TGTGCCAGCAGCTACTGGACAGGGGACGGATCCTATAATTCACCCCTCCACTTT.

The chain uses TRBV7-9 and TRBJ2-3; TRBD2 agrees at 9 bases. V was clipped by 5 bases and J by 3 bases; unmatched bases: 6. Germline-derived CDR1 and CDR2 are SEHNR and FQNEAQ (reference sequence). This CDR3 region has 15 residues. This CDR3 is CASSGAGGLTDTQYF. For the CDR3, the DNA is TGTGCCAGCAGCGGGGCGGGGGGGCTAACAGATACGCAGTATTTT.

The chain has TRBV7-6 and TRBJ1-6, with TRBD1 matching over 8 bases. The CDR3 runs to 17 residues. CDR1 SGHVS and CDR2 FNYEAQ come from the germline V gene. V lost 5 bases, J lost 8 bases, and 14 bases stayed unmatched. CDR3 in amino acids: CASSPVLAGQGDSPLHF. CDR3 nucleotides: TGTGCCAGCAGCCCCGTTCTAGCCGGACAGGGCGATTCACCCCTCCACTTT.

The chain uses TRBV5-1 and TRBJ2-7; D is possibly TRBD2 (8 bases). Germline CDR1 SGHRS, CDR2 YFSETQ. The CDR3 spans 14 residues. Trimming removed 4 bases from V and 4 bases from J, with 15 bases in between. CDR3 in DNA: TGCGCCAGCAGCCGGGAGGGGGCTGATTACGAGCAGTACTTC. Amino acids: CASSREGADYEQYF. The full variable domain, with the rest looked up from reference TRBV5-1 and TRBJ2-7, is KAGVTQTPRYLIKTRGQQVTLSCSPISGHRSVSWYQQTPGQGLQFLFEYFSETQRNKGNFPGRFSGRQFSNSRSEMNVSTLELGDSALYLCASSREGADYEQYFGPGTRLTVT.

The CDR3 loop is CASSYPPLTGGEETQYF. In nucleotides, the CDR3 is TGTGCCAGCAGTTACCCCCCCCTTACGGGGGGAGAAGAGACCCAGTACTTC. The chain joins TRBV6-7 to TRBJ2-5; the match to TRBD2 covers 7 bases. TRBV6-7 is known as an ORF, though its function is uncertain. V shed 2 bases and J 3 bases; nucleotides not matched to a gene: 12. The CDR3 extends over 17 amino acids.

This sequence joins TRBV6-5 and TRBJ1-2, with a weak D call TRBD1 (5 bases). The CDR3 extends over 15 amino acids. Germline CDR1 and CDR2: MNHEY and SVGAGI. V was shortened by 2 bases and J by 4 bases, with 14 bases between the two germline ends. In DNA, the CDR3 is TGTGCCAGCAGTTACGGGGGACTTTCAACCTATGGCTACACCTTC. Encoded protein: CASSYGGLSTYGYTF.

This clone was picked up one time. The CDR3 DNA reads TGTGCCAGCAGTTACGAGGCAAACTATGGCTACACCTTC. It translates to CASSYEANYGYTF. The chain carries TRBV6-6 and TRBJ1-2; D gene uncertain. The CDR3 loop spans 13 amino acids. Trimming shortened V by 2 bases and J by 2 bases, and 6 bases separated the two germline ends. CDR1 and CDR2 from the germline V gene are MNHNY and SVGAGI (reference sequence).

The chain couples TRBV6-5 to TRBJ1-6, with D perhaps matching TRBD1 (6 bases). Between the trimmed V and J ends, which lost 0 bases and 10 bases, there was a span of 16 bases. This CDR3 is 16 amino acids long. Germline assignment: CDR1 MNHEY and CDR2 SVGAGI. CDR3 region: CASSYSFSGVTSPLHF. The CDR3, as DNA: TGTGCCAGCAGTTACTCGTTTTCAGGGGTAACATCACCCCTCCACTTT.

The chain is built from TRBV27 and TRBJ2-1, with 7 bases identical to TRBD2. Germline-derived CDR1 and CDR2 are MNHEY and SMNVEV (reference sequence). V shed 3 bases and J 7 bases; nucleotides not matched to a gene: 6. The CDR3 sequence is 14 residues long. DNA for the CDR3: TGTGCCAGCAGTTTCCTGGACGGGGGGAATGAGCAGTTCTTC. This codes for CASSFLDGGNEQFF.

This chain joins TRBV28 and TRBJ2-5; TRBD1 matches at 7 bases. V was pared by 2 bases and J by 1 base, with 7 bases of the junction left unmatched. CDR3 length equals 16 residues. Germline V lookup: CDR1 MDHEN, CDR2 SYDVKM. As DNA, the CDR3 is TGTGCCAGCAGTTTAGATAGGTGGGACAGCCAAGAGACCCAGTACTTC. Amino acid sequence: CASSLDRWDSQETQYF. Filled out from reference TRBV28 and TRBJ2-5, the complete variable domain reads DVKVTQSSRYLVKRTGEKVFLECVQDMDHENMFWYRQDPGLGLRLIYFSYDVKMKEKGDIPEGYSVSREKKERFSLILESASTNQTSMYLCASSLDRWDSQETQYFGPGTRLLVL.

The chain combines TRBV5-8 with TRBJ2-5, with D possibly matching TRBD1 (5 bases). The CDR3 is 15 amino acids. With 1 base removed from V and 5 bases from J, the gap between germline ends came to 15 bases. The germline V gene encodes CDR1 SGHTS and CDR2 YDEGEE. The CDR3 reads CASSLLQGHRETQYF. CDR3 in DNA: TGTGCCAGCAGCTTGTTGCAGGGTCATAGGGAGACCCAGTACTTC.

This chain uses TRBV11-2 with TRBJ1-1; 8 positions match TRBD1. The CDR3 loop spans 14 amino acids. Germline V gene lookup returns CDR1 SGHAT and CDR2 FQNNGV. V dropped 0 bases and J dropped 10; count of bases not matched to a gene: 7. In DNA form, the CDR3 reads TGTGCCAGCAGCTTAGATCGTCGCGGGACAGGAGCTTTCTTT. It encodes CASSLDRRGTGAFF.

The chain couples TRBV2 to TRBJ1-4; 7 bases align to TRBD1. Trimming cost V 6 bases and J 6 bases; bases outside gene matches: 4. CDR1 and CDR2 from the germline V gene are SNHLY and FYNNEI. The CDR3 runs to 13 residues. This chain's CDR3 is CASRDRSYEKLFF. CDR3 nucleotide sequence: TGTGCCAGCAGGGACAGGTCCTATGAAAAACTGTTTTTT.